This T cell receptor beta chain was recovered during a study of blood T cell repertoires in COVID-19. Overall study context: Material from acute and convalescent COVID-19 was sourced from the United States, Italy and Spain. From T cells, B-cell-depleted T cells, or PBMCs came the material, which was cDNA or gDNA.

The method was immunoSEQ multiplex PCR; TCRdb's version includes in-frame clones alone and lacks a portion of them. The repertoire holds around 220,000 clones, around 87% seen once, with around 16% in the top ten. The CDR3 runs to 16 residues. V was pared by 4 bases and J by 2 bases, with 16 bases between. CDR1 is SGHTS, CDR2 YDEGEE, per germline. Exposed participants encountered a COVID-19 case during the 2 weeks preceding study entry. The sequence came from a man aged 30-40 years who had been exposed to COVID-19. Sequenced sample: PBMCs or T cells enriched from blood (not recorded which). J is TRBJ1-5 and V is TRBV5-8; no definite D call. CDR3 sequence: CASSGPEVGGNQPQHF. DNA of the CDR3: TGTGCCAGCAGCGGCCCGGAGGTTGGGGGCAATCAGCCCCAGCATTTT.